This is a list of T cell receptor beta chains from one sample in a study of Graves' ophthalmopathy and Graves' hyperthyroidism. TCRdb itself ran the multiplex PCR reads through MiXCR, one entry per CDR3 protein. Altogether about 590,000 distinct CDR3 sequences are present, 39% being singletons, with the ten largest covering 4% to 5%. What was sequenced was peripheral blood or thyroid tissue (not recorded which). The source of these receptors is an adult man with Graves' hyperthyroidism. The conserved cysteine and the conserved F or W are not part of the CDR3 here.

j_call,v_call,cdr3_aa
TRBJ2-7,TRBV2,ASSEGSGGLYEQY
TRBJ2-5,TRBV10-3,AISEPVGETQY
TRBJ2-7,TRBV9,ASSGTVGSEQY
TRBJ1-5,TRBV24-1,ATSDGWGLGQPQH
TRBJ1-5,TRBV7-9,ASSLGQGVGNQPQH
TRBJ2-3,TRBV20-1,SAMSLGGTEGDTQY
TRBJ2-7,TRBV14,ASSQGTGGRGEQY
TRBJ1-4,TRBV6-2/TRBV6-3,ASSRQDEKLF
TRBJ1-2,TRBV13,ASSHLEDRRDGYT
TRBJ1-2,TRBV27,ASSDRGRGYT
TRBJ2-5,TRBV19,ASSIEGAEETQY
TRBJ2-7,TRBV7-9,ACSFGGASYVQY
TRBJ2-5,TRBV7-9,ASSLDGLETQY
TRBJ2-5,TRBV12-3/TRBV12-4,ASSFLGETQY
TRBJ1-2,TRBV3-1,ASSQDGRTGGARYGYT
TRBJ1-5,TRBV6-6,ASSSPGGSNQPQH
TRBJ2-7,TRBV20-1,SAHWGQRDYEQY
TRBJ1-4,TRBV19,ASRDAGQGNEKLF
TRBJ2-7,TRBV29-1,SVASGTGSYEQY
TRBJ2-7,TRBV5-1,ASSFSDRGSHEQY
TRBJ2-7,TRBV9,ASSPQTYSSYEQY
TRBJ1-1,TRBV2,ASSLAQHTEAF
TRBJ2-5,TRBV20-1,SARDRGGQGIYLTETQY
TRBJ2-3,TRBV10-3,AIGTSPDTQY
TRBJ1-2,TRBV29-1,SVVGTAYYGYT
TRBJ2-7,TRBV6-5,ASSETGGFSYEQY
TRBJ2-7,TRBV6-5,ASNTGAFYEQY
TRBJ1-4,TRBV27,ASKGGYDEYEKLF
TRBJ1-2,TRBV12-3/TRBV12-4,ASSLGQVFYGYT
TRBJ1-4,TRBV7-2,ASSWGGPNEKLF
TRBJ1-4,TRBV10-3,AISESRNEKLF
TRBJ1-2,TRBV2,ASSPGPKYGYT
TRBJ1-2,TRBV24-1,ATSDSGSDYT
TRBJ2-7,TRBV10-2,ASSGGQGNHEQY
TRBJ1-1,TRBV5-4,ASSSSTGTAYTEAF
TRBJ1-6,TRBV10-3,AISESAGDRGGSPLH
TRBJ1-6,TRBV6-5,ASRTGPNSPLH
TRBJ2-6,TRBV29-1,SVLGSRQGTKTSGANVLT
TRBJ2-2,TRBV27,ASGGRGAGGELF
TRBJ1-2,TRBV2,ASSRQAGTGSERGYT
TRBJ2-7,TRBV10-3,AIQDTSYEQY
TRBJ2-7,TRBV7-6,ASSLQTGNSYEQY
TRBJ1-2,TRBV7-9,ASSYSGTGRGYT
TRBJ1-3,TRBV19,ASSPLRESETNPGNTIY
TRBJ2-7,TRBV29-1,SVEVGPGSYEQY
TRBJ2-5,TRBV24-1,ATSVAGTAETQY
TRBJ1-4,TRBV10-3,AISESGHP